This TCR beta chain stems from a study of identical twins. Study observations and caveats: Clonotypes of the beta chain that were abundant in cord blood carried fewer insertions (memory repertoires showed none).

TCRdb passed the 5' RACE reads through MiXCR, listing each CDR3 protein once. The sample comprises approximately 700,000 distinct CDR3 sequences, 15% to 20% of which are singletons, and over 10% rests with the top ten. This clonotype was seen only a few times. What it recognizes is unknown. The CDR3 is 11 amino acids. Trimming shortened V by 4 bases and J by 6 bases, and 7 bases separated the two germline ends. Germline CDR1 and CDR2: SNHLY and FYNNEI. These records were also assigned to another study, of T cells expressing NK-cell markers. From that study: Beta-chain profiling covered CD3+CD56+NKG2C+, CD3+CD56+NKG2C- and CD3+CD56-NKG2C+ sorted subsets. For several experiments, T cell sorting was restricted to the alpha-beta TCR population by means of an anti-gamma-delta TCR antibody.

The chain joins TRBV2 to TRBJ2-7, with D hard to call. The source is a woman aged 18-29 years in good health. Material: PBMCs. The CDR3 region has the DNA TGTGCCAGCAGTGTGGGTCCCGAGCAGTACTTC. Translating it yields CASSVGPEQYF.